These T cell receptor beta chains were read from a single sample in a study of control samples from healthy donors and cancer patients. The method was immunoSEQ multiplex PCR; TCRdb's version includes in-frame clones alone and lacks a portion of them. The sample consists of 100,000 to 150,000 clones, approximately 92% of them appearing once. Source material: PBMCs. The receptors derive from an elderly man with head and neck cancer. The CDR3 runs from the conserved cysteine through the conserved F or W. D genes are given only for firm matches. Size tells how often a clone was seen (once, few, many) or the class of an expanded clone, and some rows leave it out.

CDR3 length: 16
clone size: .
J gene: TRBJ1-4
D gene: TRBD1
V gene: TRBV5-1
CDR3 protein: CASSFSQTGVDEKLFF
CDR3 DNA: TGCGCCAGCAGCTTCTCCCAGACAGGGGTTGATGAAAAACTGTTTTTT

CDR3 length: 14
clone size: .
J gene: TRBJ2-5
D gene: .
V gene: TRBV4-1
CDR3 protein: CASSHLGDQETQYF
CDR3 DNA: TGCGCCAGCAGCCACCTCGGAGACCAAGAGACCCAGTACTTC

CDR3 length: 14
clone size: .
J gene: TRBJ1-1
D gene: .
V gene: TRBV5-1
CDR3 protein: CASSLVGQNTEAFF
CDR3 DNA: TGCGCCAGCAGCTTGGTAGGTCAAAACACTGAAGCTTTCTTT

CDR3 length: 15
clone size: .
J gene: TRBJ2-3
D gene: TRBD2
V gene: TRBV5-4
CDR3 protein: CASSPRLASTDTQYF
CDR3 DNA: TGTGCCAGCAGCCCTCGACTAGCTAGCACAGATACGCAGTATTTT

CDR3 length: 16
clone size: .
J gene: TRBJ1-6
D gene: .
V gene: TRBV7-2
CDR3 protein: CASSLEDGSLGSPLHF
CDR3 DNA: TGTGCCAGCAGCTTAGAAGATGGCAGTCTTGGGTCACCCCTCCACTTT

CDR3 length: 14
clone size: .
J gene: TRBJ2-7
D gene: .
V gene: TRBV7-9
CDR3 protein: CASSLGGAPYEQYF
CDR3 DNA: TGTGCCAGCAGCTTAGGGGGGGCTCCCTACGAGCAGTACTTC

CDR3 length: 15
clone size: .
J gene: TRBJ1-4
D gene: .
V gene: TRBV4-1
CDR3 protein: CASSQVYSANEKLFF
CDR3 DNA: TGCGCCAGCAGCCAAGTTTACAGCGCTAATGAAAAACTGTTTTTT

CDR3 length: 15
clone size: .
J gene: TRBJ2-3
D gene: TRBD1
V gene: TRBV19
CDR3 protein: CASTRYGTGSDTQYF
CDR3 DNA: TGTGCCAGTACCCGATATGGGACAGGGTCAGATACGCAGTATTTT

CDR3 length: 14
clone size: .
J gene: TRBJ1-5
D gene: .
V gene: TRBV24-1
CDR3 protein: CATSGGGSDQPQHF
CDR3 DNA: TGTGCCACCAGTGGTGGGGGGAGCGATCAGCCCCAGCATTTT

CDR3 length: 15
clone size: .
J gene: TRBJ2-1
D gene: TRBD1
V gene: TRBV7-9
CDR3 protein: CASSFGQGSYNEQFF
CDR3 DNA: TGTGCCAGCAGCTTTGGACAGGGGTCTTACAATGAGCAGTTCTTC

CDR3 length: 15
clone size: .
J gene: TRBJ2-1
D gene: .
V gene: TRBV5-4
CDR3 protein: CASSLGGISNNEQFF
CDR3 DNA: TGTGCCAGCAGCTTGGGGGGTATTAGCAACAATGAGCAGTTCTTC

CDR3 length: 15
clone size: .
J gene: TRBJ1-4
D gene: .
V gene: TRBV2
CDR3 protein: CASSGNSGSAEKLFF
CDR3 DNA: TGTGCCAGCAGTGGCAACTCAGGGTCAGCCGAAAAACTGTTTTTT

CDR3 length: 13
clone size: .
J gene: TRBJ1-2
D gene: .
V gene: TRBV10-3
CDR3 protein: CAISEGESYGYTF
CDR3 DNA: TGTGCCATCAGTGAGGGAGAGTCCTATGGCTACACCTTC

CDR3 length: 14
clone size: .
J gene: TRBJ2-5
D gene: TRBD2
V gene: TRBV19
CDR3 protein: CASSSGGAQETQYF
CDR3 DNA: TGTGCCAGTAGTAGCGGGGGGGCCCAGGAGACCCAGTACTTC

CDR3 length: 14
clone size: once
J gene: TRBJ2-7
D gene: TRBD1
V gene: TRBV7-9
CDR3 protein: CASSGGQGKDEQYF
CDR3 DNA: TGTGCCAGCAGCGGAGGACAGGGGAAGGACGAGCAGTACTTC

CDR3 length: 15
clone size: .
J gene: TRBJ2-2
D gene: .
V gene: TRBV6-2/TRBV6-3
CDR3 protein: CASSYRGRGPGELFF
CDR3 DNA: TGTGCCAGCAGTTACCGCGGCCGCGGTCCCGGGGAGCTGTTTTTT

CDR3 length: 15
clone size: .
J gene: TRBJ2-3
D gene: .
V gene: TRBV2
CDR3 protein: CASSEGGAPADTQYF
CDR3 DNA: TGTGCCAGCAGTGAAGGAGGGGCGCCGGCAGATACGCAGTATTTT

CDR3 length: 14
clone size: .
J gene: TRBJ1-4
D gene: .
V gene: TRBV5-1
CDR3 protein: CASSLGASREKLFF
CDR3 DNA: TGCGCCAGCAGCTTGGGGGCGTCTAGAGAAAAACTGTTTTTT

CDR3 length: 18
clone size: .
J gene: TRBJ1-3
D gene: .
V gene: TRBV7-9
CDR3 protein: CASSSNRVALGPGNTIYF
CDR3 DNA: TGTGCCAGCAGCTCTAACAGGGTAGCCCTTGGACCCGGAAACACCATATATTTT

CDR3 length: 16
clone size: .
J gene: TRBJ2-1
D gene: .
V gene: TRBV3-1/TRBV3-2
CDR3 protein: CASAKGGSVRDNEQFF
CDR3 DNA: TGTGCCAGCGCCAAGGGGGGCTCGGTAAGGGACAATGAGCAGTTCTTC

CDR3 length: 13
clone size: .
J gene: TRBJ2-2
D gene: .
V gene: TRBV27
CDR3 protein: CASNSGRSGELFF
CDR3 DNA: TGTGCCAGCAACTCGGGACGTAGCGGGGAGCTGTTTTTT

CDR3 length: 15
clone size: once
J gene: TRBJ2-1
D gene: TRBD2
V gene: TRBV11-3
CDR3 protein: CASSLSGDSYNEQFF
CDR3 DNA: TGTGCCAGCAGCTTGAGCGGGGACTCCTACAATGAGCAGTTCTTC

CDR3 length: 15
clone size: .
J gene: TRBJ1-2
D gene: .
V gene: TRBV5-1
CDR3 protein: CASSLSRGERDGYTF
CDR3 DNA: TGCGCCAGCAGCTTAAGTCGGGGGGAGAGGGATGGCTACACCTTC

CDR3 length: 11
clone size: .
J gene: TRBJ2-7
D gene: .
V gene: TRBV2
CDR3 protein: CASRWTYEQYF
CDR3 DNA: TGTGCCAGCAGGTGGACCTACGAGCAGTACTTC

CDR3 length: 15
clone size: once
J gene: TRBJ1-6
D gene: .
V gene: TRBV5-1
CDR3 protein: CASSLAGGYNSPLHF
CDR3 DNA: TGCGCCAGCAGCTTGGCCGGGGGCTATAATTCACCCCTCCACTTT

CDR3 length: 13
clone size: .
J gene: TRBJ1-2
D gene: .
V gene: TRBV5-1
CDR3 protein: CASSSRGRDGYTF
CDR3 DNA: TGCGCCAGCAGCTCCCGTGGGAGAGATGGCTACACCTTC

CDR3 length: 15
clone size: .
J gene: TRBJ2-7
D gene: TRBD1
V gene: TRBV7-8
CDR3 protein: CASSLDGTATYEQYF
CDR3 DNA: TGTGCCAGCAGCTTAGACGGGACAGCTACCTACGAGCAGTACTTC

CDR3 length: 15
clone size: .
J gene: TRBJ2-6
D gene: TRBD1
V gene: TRBV5-1
CDR3 protein: CASSWDSSGANVLTF
CDR3 DNA: TGCGCCAGCAGCTGGGACAGCTCTGGGGCCAACGTCCTGACTTTC

CDR3 length: 13
clone size: .
J gene: TRBJ2-7
D gene: TRBD2
V gene: TRBV5-1
CDR3 protein: CASSTGTSGERRF
CDR3 DNA: TGCGCCAGCAGCACGGGGACTAGCGGAGAAAGAAGGTTC

CDR3 length: 14
clone size: .
J gene: TRBJ1-2
D gene: .
V gene: TRBV13
CDR3 protein: CASSLVQVSHGYTF
CDR3 DNA: TGTGCCAGCAGCTTAGTACAGGTCTCTCATGGCTACACCTTC

CDR3 length: 14
clone size: once
J gene: TRBJ2-4
D gene: .
V gene: TRBV5-8
CDR3 protein: CASSLGLAKNIQYF
CDR3 DNA: TGTGCCAGCAGCTTGGGATTAGCCAAAAACATTCAGTACTTC

CDR3 length: 16
clone size: once
J gene: TRBJ2-3
D gene: .
V gene: TRBV5-1
CDR3 protein: CASSSRRRGDTDTQYF
CDR3 DNA: TGCGCCAGCAGCTCCCGCCGCAGGGGGGACACAGATACGCAGTATTTT

CDR3 length: 13
clone size: .
J gene: TRBJ2-7
D gene: TRBD1
V gene: TRBV11-1
CDR3 protein: CASGTGAAYEQYF
CDR3 DNA: TGTGCCAGCGGCACAGGGGCTGCCTACGAGCAGTACTTC

CDR3 length: 15
clone size: once
J gene: TRBJ1-5
D gene: .
V gene: TRBV27
CDR3 protein: CASSSSRQINQPQHF
CDR3 DNA: TGTGCCAGCAGTTCGTCCCGACAGATAAATCAGCCCCAGCATTTT

CDR3 length: 16
clone size: .
J gene: TRBJ1-1
D gene: TRBD1
V gene: TRBV5-4
CDR3 protein: CASSQPGQGAGTEAFF
CDR3 DNA: TGTGCCAGCAGCCAACCGGGACAGGGGGCTGGCACTGAAGCTTTCTTT

CDR3 length: 13
clone size: .
J gene: TRBJ1-2
D gene: .
V gene: TRBV12-3/TRBV12-4
CDR3 protein: CASSPTFGIGYTF
CDR3 DNA: TGTGCCAGCAGCCCAACGTTCGGGATTGGCTACACCTTC

CDR3 length: 13
clone size: once
J gene: TRBJ1-1
D gene: .
V gene: TRBV5-4
CDR3 protein: CASSQQVNTEAFF
CDR3 DNA: TGTGCCAGCAGCCAACAGGTTAACACTGAAGCTTTCTTT

CDR3 length: 13
clone size: .
J gene: TRBJ1-1
D gene: .
V gene: TRBV10-1
CDR3 protein: CASSESGLPGAFF
CDR3 DNA: TGCGCCAGCAGTGAGTCAGGGCTTCCGGGGGCTTTCTTT

CDR3 length: 15
clone size: .
J gene: TRBJ1-4
D gene: TRBD1
V gene: TRBV11-2
CDR3 protein: CASSFGTGINEKLFF
CDR3 DNA: TGTGCCAGCAGCTTTGGGACAGGGATTAATGAAAAACTGTTTTTT

CDR3 length: 12
clone size: .
J gene: TRBJ2-7
D gene: .
V gene: TRBV2
CDR3 protein: CASSSDLDEQYF
CDR3 DNA: TGTGCCAGCAGCTCGGATCTCGACGAGCAGTACTTC

CDR3 length: 15
clone size: .
J gene: TRBJ1-2
D gene: .
V gene: TRBV21-1
CDR3 protein: CASSKARKESYGYTF
CDR3 DNA: TGTGCCAGCAGCAAAGCGCGAAAAGAGTCCTATGGCTACACCTTC

CDR3 length: 14
clone size: .
J gene: TRBJ2-5
D gene: TRBD2
V gene: TRBV5-4
CDR3 protein: CASSQGLAGETQYF
CDR3 DNA: TGTGCCAGCAGCCAGGGACTAGCGGGGGAGACCCAGTACTTC

CDR3 length: 16
clone size: .
J gene: TRBJ2-5
D gene: TRBD2
V gene: TRBV4-1
CDR3 protein: CASRPGTSGTQETQYF
CDR3 DNA: TGCGCCAGCAGACCAGGGACTAGCGGGACTCAAGAGACCCAGTACTTC

CDR3 length: 15
clone size: .
J gene: TRBJ1-2
D gene: TRBD1
V gene: TRBV5-1
CDR3 protein: CASSPWDRGDYGYTF
CDR3 DNA: TGCGCCAGCAGCCCCTGGGACAGGGGCGACTATGGCTACACCTTC

CDR3 length: 16
clone size: .
J gene: TRBJ1-2
D gene: .
V gene: TRBV7-6
CDR3 protein: CASSLRAGVRNYGYTF
CDR3 DNA: TGTGCCAGCAGCCTGAGGGCAGGGGTCCGTAACTATGGCTACACCTTC

CDR3 length: 13
clone size: .
J gene: TRBJ1-1
D gene: .
V gene: TRBV7-8
CDR3 protein: CASSLVGDTEAFF
CDR3 DNA: TGTGCCAGCAGCTTAGTGGGTGACACTGAAGCTTTCTTT

CDR3 length: 11
clone size: once
J gene: TRBJ1-4
D gene: .
V gene: TRBV12-3/TRBV12-4
CDR3 protein: CASGRSEKLFF
CDR3 DNA: TGTGCCAGCGGGCGAAGTGAAAAACTGTTTTTT

CDR3 length: 12
clone size: .
J gene: TRBJ2-5
D gene: .
V gene: TRBV2
CDR3 protein: CASNSVRETQYF
CDR3 DNA: TGTGCCAGCAACTCCGTAAGGGAGACCCAGTACTTC

CDR3 length: 11
clone size: .
J gene: TRBJ2-1
D gene: .
V gene: TRBV30
CDR3 protein: CATSSYNEQFF
CDR3 DNA: TGTGCCACCAGCTCCTACAATGAGCAGTTCTTC

CDR3 length: 15
clone size: .
J gene: TRBJ1-6
D gene: .
V gene: TRBV7-2
CDR3 protein: CASSLRGIYNSPLHF
CDR3 DNA: TGTGCCAGCAGCTTACGAGGGATTTATAATTCACCCCTCCACTTT

CDR3 length: 12
clone size: .
J gene: TRBJ1-1
D gene: .
V gene: TRBV3-1/TRBV3-2
CDR3 protein: CASSSGTPEAFF
CDR3 DNA: TGTGCCAGCAGCTCCGGGACTCCTGAAGCTTTCTTT

CDR3 length: 14
clone size: .
J gene: TRBJ1-3
D gene: TRBD1
V gene: TRBV5-4
CDR3 protein: CASSLKGGMNTIYF
CDR3 DNA: TGTGCCAGCAGCTTGAAAGGGGGCATGAACACCATATATTTT

CDR3 length: 10
clone size: .
J gene: TRBJ2-1
D gene: .
V gene: TRBV20-1
CDR3 protein: CSFISNEQFF
CDR3 DNA: TGCAGTTTCATTTCCAATGAGCAGTTCTTC

CDR3 length: 13
clone size: .
J gene: TRBJ2-2
D gene: .
V gene: TRBV7-2
CDR3 protein: CASSSPNTGELFF
CDR3 DNA: TGTGCCAGCAGCTCACCTAACACCGGGGAGCTGTTTTTT